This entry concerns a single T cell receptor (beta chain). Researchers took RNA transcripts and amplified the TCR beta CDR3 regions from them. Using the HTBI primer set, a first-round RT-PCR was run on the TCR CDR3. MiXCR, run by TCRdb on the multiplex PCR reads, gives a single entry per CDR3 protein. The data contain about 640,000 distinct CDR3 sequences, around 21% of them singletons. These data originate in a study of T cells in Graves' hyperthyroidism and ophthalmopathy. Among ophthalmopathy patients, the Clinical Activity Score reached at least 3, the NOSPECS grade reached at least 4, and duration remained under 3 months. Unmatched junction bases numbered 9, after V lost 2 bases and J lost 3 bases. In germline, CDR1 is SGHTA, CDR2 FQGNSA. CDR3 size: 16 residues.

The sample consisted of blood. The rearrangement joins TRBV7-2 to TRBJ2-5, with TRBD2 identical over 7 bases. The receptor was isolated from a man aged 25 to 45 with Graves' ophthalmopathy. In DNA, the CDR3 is TGTGCCAGCAGCTTACCGTGGGAGGGGCTGAAAGAGACCCAGTACTTC. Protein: CASSLPWEGLKETQYF.